These 32 T cell receptor beta chains were all obtained from the same sample, sequenced in a study of blood T cell repertoires in COVID-19. This table comes from immunoSEQ multiplex PCR, and its TCRdb copy is limited to in-frame clones, with some not included. The top ten clones hold around 7.8% of a sample with 250,000 to 350,000 clones, 80% to 90% of them seen once. What was sequenced was peripheral blood. Source of these receptors: a woman aged 45-59 years who had recovered from COVID-19.

This chain uses TRBV9 with TRBJ1-6; no reliable D call. CDR1 and CDR2 (germline): SGDLS, YYNGEE. The V end lost 4 bases, the J end lost 3 bases, and 14 bases lay between the germline ends. The CDR3 runs to 16 residues. CDR3 sequence: CASSSPRRDYNSPLHF. CDR3 in DNA: TGTGCCAGCAGCTCTCCCCGACGGGACTATAATTCACCCCTCCACTTT.

V and J are TRBV5-1 and TRBJ2-5; maybe TRBD2 (6 bases). CDR3 length: 15 residues. V lost 1 base and J 0 bases, leaving 10 bases between the germline ends. Looked up from germline, CDR1 is SGHRS and CDR2 is YFSETQ. CDR3 DNA sequence: TGCGCCAGCAGCTTGCGACGCGGGGACCAAGAGACCCAGTACTTC. As protein: CASSLRRGDQETQYF.

On this clone: Other DNA sequences of this sample code for an identical CDR3. This chain joins TRBV10-3 and TRBJ2-2; D is perhaps TRBD2 (6 bases). This CDR3 contains 12 residues. The ends were cut back, 6 bases at V and 7 bases at J, with 9 bases in the middle. Germline V gene data show CDR1 as ENHRY and CDR2 as SYGVKD. The CDR3 region has the DNA TGTGCCATCAGCGGGGGAGGCGGGGAGCTGTTTTTT. Protein product: CAISGGGGELFF.

V gene TRBV12-3 or TRBV12-4 combines with J gene TRBJ1-1, with unresolved D. V lost 5 bases and J 9 bases, leaving 13 bases between the germline ends. This CDR3 has 12 residues. The CDR3 DNA sequence: TGTGCCAGCAGTACCGAGACGGGGAAAGCTTTCTTT. Its translation: CASSTETGKAFF.

The chain couples TRBV2 to TRBJ1-2; D not resolved. CDR1 SNHLY and CDR2 FYNNEI come from the germline V gene. This CDR3 comprises 12 residues. V was shortened by 7 bases and J by 0 bases, with 6 bases between the two germline ends. CDR3 DNA: TGTGCCAGCACCCGTGCTAACTATGGCTACACCTTC. It specifies CASTRANYGYTF.

This clone was detected only once. The chain recombines TRBV10-3 with TRBJ1-1; D is possibly TRBD1 (5 bases). CDR3 length: 13 amino acids. From germline, CDR1 is ENHRY and CDR2 SYGVKD. Trimming took off 4 bases at V and 4 bases at J, with 10 bases between the two ends. CDR3 DNA: TGTGCCATCAGTGGGGGGGAAGGCACTGAAGCTTTCTTT. Residues: CAISGGEGTEAFF.

The rearrangement joins TRBV12-3 or TRBV12-4 to TRBJ2-3; 10 bases agree with TRBD2. V shed 6 bases, J shed 3 bases, and the junction held 0 bases outside the gene matches. The CDR3 has 13 residues. DNA for the CDR3: TGTGCCAGCAGAGCGGGGGGGACAGATACGCAGTATTTT. This gives the protein CASRAGGTDTQYF.

V and J are TRBV19 and TRBJ1-2, with unresolved D. V shed 4 bases and J shed 1 base, with 13 bases lying between them. Germline CDR1 and CDR2: LNHDA and SQIVND (reference sequence). This CDR3 is built from 15 residues. As DNA, the CDR3 is TGTGCCAGTAGTAGCGGGAAAAGGTTTAACTATGGCTACACCTTC. Residues: CASSSGKRFNYGYTF.

The chain combines TRBV6-5 with TRBJ2-7; D is unclear. The germline gives CDR1 MNHEY, CDR2 SVGAGI. This CDR3 contains 15 residues. The V and J ends lost 1 base and 1 base respectively, with 11 bases between them. The CDR3 here is CASSYWAEDSYEQYF. Written as DNA, the CDR3 is TGTGCCAGCAGTTACTGGGCAGAAGATTCCTACGAGCAGTACTTC.

The chain joins TRBV30 to TRBJ1-1, with a weak D call TRBD1 (6 bases). Germline V CDR1 and CDR2: GTSNPN, SVGIG (reference sequence). The V gene lost 3 bases and the J gene lost 10 bases, with 15 bases spanning the gap. There are 12 residues in the CDR3. CDR3 amino acids: CAWRTGPTGAFF. The CDR3 DNA reads TGTGCCTGGAGAACGGGCCCGACAGGAGCTTTCTTT. Full variable domain (rest looked up from reference TRBV30 and TRBJ1-1): SQTIHQWPATLVQPVGSPLSLECTVEGTSNPNLYWYRQAAGRGLQLLFYSVGIGQISSEVPQNLSASRPQDRQFILSSKKLLLSDSGFYLCAWRTGPTGAFFGQGTRLTVV.

This clone was picked up one time. This chain joins TRBV5-4 and TRBJ2-3, with 11 bases aligning to TRBD2. Trimming took 0 bases from V and 5 from J; bases not matched to a gene: 5. The germline CDR1 and CDR2 sequences are SGHNT and YYREEE (reference sequence). CDR3 length: 16 residues. The CDR3 here is CASSLDGTSGKDTQYF. The DNA for the CDR3 is TGTGCCAGCAGCTTGGATGGGACTAGCGGTAAAGATACGCAGTATTTT.

The V call is TRBV28, the J call TRBJ2-5; D possibly corresponds to TRBD1 (5 bases). The germline gives CDR1 MDHEN, CDR2 SYDVKM. The ends were cut back, 5 bases at V and 2 bases at J, with 15 bases in the middle. CDR3 size: 15 residues. The CDR3 is CASSLLRQTQETQYF. The CDR3 region has the DNA TGTGCCAGCAGTCTCCTACGACAGACACAAGAGACCCAGTACTTC.

V is TRBV6-5 and J is TRBJ2-3; 7 bases align to TRBD2. Trimming took 5 bases from V and 7 from J; bases not matched to a gene: 9. The CDR3 spans 14 residues. Germline V gives CDR1 MNHEY, CDR2 SVGAGI. The CDR3 DNA sequence: TGTGCCAGCAGTACAGGACTAGTTCAGAATACGCAGTATTTT. Its translation is CASSTGLVQNTQYF.

A few counts support this clone. The chain uses TRBV19 and TRBJ2-2, with D possibly matching TRBD1 (5 bases). V lost 3 bases and J 4 bases, leaving 12 bases between the germline ends. The germline V gene has CDR1 LNHDA and CDR2 SQIVND (reference sequence). The CDR3 loop spans 15 amino acids. CDR3 protein: CASSMGRVSTGELFF. Written as DNA, the CDR3 is TGTGCCAGTAGTATGGGCAGGGTGAGCACCGGGGAGCTGTTTTTT.

The V gene is TRBV7-2, the J gene TRBJ2-2; D might be TRBD1 (7 bases). Trimming removed 1 base from V and 5 bases from J, with 17 bases in between. Germline CDR1 is SGHTA and CDR2 is FQGNSA. The CDR3 loop spans 17 amino acids. CDR3 sequence reads: CASSLGYGTAGTGELFF. The CDR3 bases are TGTGCCAGCAGCTTAGGTTACGGGACAGCGGGTACCGGGGAGCTGTTTTTT.

The chain joins TRBV27 to TRBJ1-5; 7 bases are shared with TRBD1. The CDR3 runs 14 residues. The germline gives CDR1 MNHEY, CDR2 SMNVEV (reference sequence). V lost 6 bases to trimming and J lost 1 base; unmatched junction nucleotides: 3. This CDR3 reads CASSKQGSNQPQHF. As DNA, the CDR3 is TGTGCCAGCAGCAAACAGGGGAGCAATCAGCCCCAGCATTTT.

The chain joins TRBV5-4 to TRBJ1-3; D ambiguous. The CDR3 sequence is 13 residues long. V lost 2 bases to trimming and J lost 2 bases, with 5 bases between them. The V gene's germline CDR1 is SGHNT and CDR2 YYREEE (reference sequence). The CDR3 coding sequence is TGTGCCAGCAGCTTCTATACTGGAAACACCATATATTTT. It translates to CASSFYTGNTIYF.

The chain couples TRBV28 to TRBJ2-5, with 10 bases lining up with TRBD1. The junction had 9 bases not matched to a gene; V was cut back by 10 bases and J by 4 bases. CDR3 length: 14 residues. Germline lookup yields CDR1 MDHEN and CDR2 SYDVKM. The CDR3 DNA reads TGTGCCACCGGGACAGGGGCTATGGGAGAGACCCAGTACTTC. Protein sequence: CATGTGAMGETQYF. Together with reference TRBV28 and TRBJ2-5, the CDR3 gives the full variable domain: DVKVTQSSRYLVKRTGEKVFLECVQDMDHENMFWYRQDPGLGLRLIYFSYDVKMKEKGDIPEGYSVSREKKERFSLILESASTNQTSMYLCATGTGAMGETQYFGPGTRLLVL.

The chain employs TRBV5-1 and TRBJ2-7, with 10 bases identical to TRBD2. The CDR3 is made up of 15 amino acids. J gave up 4 bases and V 1 base, and 5 bases lay outside the gene matches. The V gene's germline CDR1 is SGHRS and CDR2 YFSETQ. CDR3 nucleotide sequence: TGCGCCAGCAGCTTGAGGGGTAGCGGGGGGTACGAGCAGTACTTC. Protein: CASSLRGSGGYEQYF.

As concerns this clone: A junction boundary mismatches the germline segment, possibly from a read error. The chain couples TRBV11-2 to TRBJ2-3, with 7 bases that match TRBD1. Per germline, CDR1 SGHAT and CDR2 FQNNGV. This CDR3 comprises 11 residues. The chain's CDR3 is CASSLVGQAGF. CDR3 bases: TGTGCCAGCAGCTTAGTTGGACAGGCAGGATTT.

V usage is TRBV5-1 and J usage is TRBJ1-1; 10 nucleotides align to TRBD1. V trimming: 3 bases; J trimming: 1 base; junction bases outside the gene matches: 12. CDR3 length: 18 residues. Germline values: CDR1 SGHRS, CDR2 YFSETQ. The DNA for the CDR3 is TGCGCCAGCAGCTCGGGACAGGGGTCCACGGGCTGGAACACTGAAGCTTTCTTT. Its protein is CASSSGQGSTGWNTEAFF.

The chain employs TRBV4-2 and TRBJ2-2, with a tentative D call TRBD2 (6 bases). The CDR3 sequence is 15 residues long. Germline assignment: CDR1 LGHNA and CDR2 YNFKEQ. The ends were cut back, 0 bases at V and 4 bases at J, with 9 bases in the middle. The CDR3 DNA reads TGTGCCAGCAGCCAAGATCGGAGGGTCACCGGGGAGCTGTTTTTT. It encodes CASSQDRRVTGELFF.

This clone has a single count. The V call is TRBV7-2, the J call TRBJ2-5, with 9 bases fitting TRBD2. The germline V gene has CDR1 SGHTA and CDR2 FQGNSA. This CDR3 region has 15 residues. With V trimmed by 4 bases and J by 5 bases, 8 bases remained unmatched. CDR3: CASSSTSGNLETQYF. The CDR3 region has the DNA TGTGCCAGCAGCTCGACTAGCGGTAACCTGGAGACCCAGTACTTC. Full variable domain (rest looked up from reference TRBV7-2 and TRBJ2-5): GAGVSQSPSNKVTEKGKDVELRCDPISGHTALYWYRQSLGQGLEFLIYFQGNSAPDKSGLPSDRFSAERTGGSVSTLTIQRTQQEDSAVYLCASSSTSGNLETQYFGPGTRLLVL.

The rearrangement uses TRBV28 and TRBJ1-4, with 10 bases fitting TRBD1. Unmatched junction bases numbered 5, after V lost 4 bases and J lost 6 bases. The CDR3 contains 15 residues. The germline V gene encodes CDR1 MDHEN and CDR2 SYDVKM. CDR3 in DNA: TGTGCCAGCAGTTCCGCCGGACAGGGGGATGAAAAACTGTTTTTT. Its translation is CASSSAGQGDEKLFF.

This clone has just a few counts. This chain connects TRBV6-5 to TRBJ1-1, with 9 nucleotides matching TRBD1. Germline CDR1 reads MNHEY; CDR2 reads SVGAGI. This CDR3 region has 14 residues. J gave up 7 bases and V 4 bases, and 7 bases lay outside the gene matches. The CDR3 sequence: CASSLTGGWVEAFF. CDR3 DNA: TGTGCCAGCAGTTTAACAGGGGGCTGGGTTGAAGCTTTCTTT.

The CDR3 here is CASTPGLAGGLKFF. CDR3 nucleotide sequence: TGTGCCAGTACTCCGGGACTAGCGGGGGGGCTAAAGTTCTTC. J is TRBJ2-1 and V is TRBV19; 16 bases fit TRBD2. V lost 7 bases and J lost 14; bases outside the gene matches: 8. CDR3 length: 14 amino acids. The germline CDR1 and CDR2 sequences are LNHDA and SQIVND (reference sequence).

The V gene is TRBV6-5, the J gene TRBJ2-3; 7 bases are shared with TRBD2. CDR3 length: 12 amino acids. The V gene end was trimmed by 10 bases and the J gene end by 1 base; junction bases not matched to a gene: 2. Germline-derived CDR1 and CDR2 are MNHEY and SVGAGI. In DNA form, the CDR3 reads TGTGCCACCCGGGGGGGCACAGATACGCAGTATTTT. Translating gives CATRGGTDTQYF.

The V call is TRBV5-1, the J call TRBJ2-2; 9 nucleotides agree with TRBD2. The CDR3 covers 16 residues. Germline V gene sequence: CDR1 SGHRS, CDR2 YFSETQ. V dropped 0 bases and J dropped 4; count of bases not matched to a gene: 4. The CDR3 DNA follows: TGCGCCAGCAGCTTGGAGGGTAGCGGGGGCACCGGGGAGCTGTTTTTT. This gives the protein CASSLEGSGGTGELFF.

The rearrangement joins TRBV29-1 to TRBJ2-1; possibly TRBD2 for D (6 bases). The CDR3 totals 16 residues. With 6 bases removed from V and 9 bases from J, the gap between germline ends came to 27 bases. In germline, CDR1 is SQVTM, CDR2 ANQGSEA. For the CDR3, the DNA is TGCAGCGTGGTCAGACAGACGAGCTCCCGGGGAGGTGAGCAGTTCTTC. It specifies CSVVRQTSSRGGEQFF.

V and J are TRBV11-2 and TRBJ2-7; D remains ambiguous. This CDR3 is built from 14 residues. Per the germline V gene, CDR1 is SGHAT and CDR2 is FQNNGV. The germline V and J ends were trimmed by 1 base and 2 bases, with 9 bases remaining between them. CDR3 residues: CASSLGPGTYEQYF. The CDR3 DNA follows: TGTGCCAGCAGCTTAGGCCCGGGTACCTACGAGCAGTACTTC.

In this sample, this clone turned up a few times. The chain employs TRBV7-9 and TRBJ1-2; 7 nucleotides agree with TRBD1. The V segment lost 4 bases and the J segment 5 bases; nucleotides outside the gene matches: 4. The CDR3 is 13 amino acids. Germline loops: CDR1 SEHNR, CDR2 FQNEAQ (reference sequence). In nucleotides, the CDR3 is TGTGCCAGCAGCTCCGGGACAGAATATGGCTACACCTTC. It specifies CASSSGTEYGYTF.

The V call is TRBV19, the J call TRBJ2-3; D might be TRBD2 (5 bases). Trimming shortened V by 7 bases and J by 3 bases, and 11 bases separated the two germline ends. CDR3 size: 13 residues. CDR1 and CDR2 from the germline V gene are LNHDA and SQIVND (reference sequence). The CDR3 coding sequence is TGTGCCAGTAAAGAGGGTGGAACAGATACGCAGTATTTT. Translated, it gives CASKEGGTDTQYF.